This T cell receptor (beta chain) was profiled in a study of molecular identifiers for immune sequencing clone quantification. Naive CD8 T cells were sorted as CD8+CD4-CCR7+CD45RA+. Whole-study results and caveats: Sizes of highly expanded clones could be underestimated through identical TCRs sharing a barcode.

This clonotype has only a few counts. Its antigen remains unidentified. TCRdb itself ran the PCR reads through MiXCR, one entry per CDR3 protein. The profile shows approximately 550,000 distinct CDR3 sequences, 20% to 25% of them singletons. The clonotype originates from a human donor in good health. Some libraries in this study had Jurkat cell RNA spiked in. The sequenced material came from naive CD8+ T cells from blood, with Jurkat cell RNA spiked in. Subset: FACS-sorted CD8+CD4-CCR7+CD45RA+ naive T cells.

CDR3 in amino acids: CASSSTTGTDTQYF. The CDR3 region has the DNA TGTGCCAGCAGTTCCACGACAGGCACAGATACGCAGTATTTT. The chain couples TRBV6-2 or TRBV6-3 to TRBJ2-3; D is perhaps TRBD1 (5 bases). Germline V lookup: CDR1 MNHEY, CDR2 SVGEGT. This CDR3 comprises 14 residues. V was cut by 4 bases and J by 1 base, with 9 bases left in between.